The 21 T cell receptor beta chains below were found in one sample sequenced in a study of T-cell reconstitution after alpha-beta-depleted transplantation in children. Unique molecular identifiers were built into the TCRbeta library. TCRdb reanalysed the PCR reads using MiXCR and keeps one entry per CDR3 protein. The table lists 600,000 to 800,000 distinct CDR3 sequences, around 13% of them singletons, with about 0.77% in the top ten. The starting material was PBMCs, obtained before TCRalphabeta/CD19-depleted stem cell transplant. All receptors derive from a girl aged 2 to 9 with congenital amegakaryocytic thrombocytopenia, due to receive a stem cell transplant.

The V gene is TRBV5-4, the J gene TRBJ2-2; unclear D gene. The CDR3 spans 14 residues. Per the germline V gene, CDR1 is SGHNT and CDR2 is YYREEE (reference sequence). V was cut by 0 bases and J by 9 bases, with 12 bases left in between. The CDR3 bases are TGTGCCAGCAGCTTGGGACTGGAGAACCGGGAGCTGTTTTTT. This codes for CASSLGLENRELFF.

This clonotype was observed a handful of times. The CDR3 reads CASSSPTSGSRYNEQFF. The CDR3 DNA follows: TGTGCCAGCAGCTCCCCGACTAGCGGGAGTAGGTACAATGAGCAGTTCTTC. The chain recombines TRBV11-2 with TRBJ2-1, with 12 bases fitting TRBD2. CDR1 and CDR2 from the germline V gene are SGHAT and FQNNGV. V shed 4 bases and J 4 bases; nucleotides not matched to a gene: 8. The CDR3 loop spans 17 amino acids.

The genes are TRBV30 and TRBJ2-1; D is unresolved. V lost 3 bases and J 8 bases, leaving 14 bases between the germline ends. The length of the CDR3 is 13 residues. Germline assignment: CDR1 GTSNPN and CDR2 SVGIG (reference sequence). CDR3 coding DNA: TGTGCCTGGAGGGGTCGAGCGCGCCATGAGCAGTTCTTC. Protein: CAWRGRARHEQFF.

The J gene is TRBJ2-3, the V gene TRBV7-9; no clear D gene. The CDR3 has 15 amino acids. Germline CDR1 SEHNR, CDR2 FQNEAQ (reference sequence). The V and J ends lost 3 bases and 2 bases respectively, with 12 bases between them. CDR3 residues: CASSFILQNTDTQYF. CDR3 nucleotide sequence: TGTGCCAGCAGCTTTATTTTACAGAACACAGATACGCAGTATTTT.

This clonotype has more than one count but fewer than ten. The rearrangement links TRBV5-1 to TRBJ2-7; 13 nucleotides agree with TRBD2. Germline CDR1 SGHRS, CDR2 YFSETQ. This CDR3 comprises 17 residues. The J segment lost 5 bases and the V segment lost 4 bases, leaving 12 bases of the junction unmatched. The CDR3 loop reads CASSPRTSGRPINEQYF. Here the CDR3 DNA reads TGCGCCAGCAGCCCCCGGACTAGCGGGAGACCCATCAACGAGCAGTACTTC.

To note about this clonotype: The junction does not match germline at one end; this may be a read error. The CDR3 DNA reads as TGTCCCAGCAGCCCAATTAGCGGGAGGGCCTACAATGAGCAGTTCTTC. Translating gives CPSSPISGRAYNEQFF. This chain connects TRBV11-2 to TRBJ2-1; TRBD2 matches at 11 bases. In germline, CDR1 is SGHAT, CDR2 FQNNGV. The CDR3 is 16 amino acids.

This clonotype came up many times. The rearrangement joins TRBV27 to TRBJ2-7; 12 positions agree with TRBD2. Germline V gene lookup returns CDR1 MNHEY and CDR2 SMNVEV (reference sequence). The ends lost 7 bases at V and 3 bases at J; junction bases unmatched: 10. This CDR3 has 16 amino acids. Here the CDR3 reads CASKSPLAGGNYEQYF. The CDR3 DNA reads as TGTGCCAGCAAGTCCCCCCTAGCGGGAGGGAACTACGAGCAGTACTTC.

The CDR3 spells CSARPSGFPNTEAFF. In nucleotides, the CDR3 is TGCAGTGCTAGACCCTCGGGCTTCCCGAACACTGAAGCTTTCTTT. This chain joins TRBV20-1 and TRBJ1-1; D call uncertain. Germline CDR1 and CDR2: DFQATT and SNEGSKA (reference sequence). The CDR3 runs 15 residues. Trimming took off 2 bases at V and 1 base at J, with 14 bases between the two ends.

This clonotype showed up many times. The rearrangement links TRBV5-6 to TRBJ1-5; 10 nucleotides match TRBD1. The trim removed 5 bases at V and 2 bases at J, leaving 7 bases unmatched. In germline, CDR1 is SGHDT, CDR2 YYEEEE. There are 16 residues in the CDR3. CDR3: CASSRQGANGNQPQHF. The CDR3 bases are TGTGCCAGCAGTAGACAGGGGGCGAACGGCAATCAGCCCCAGCATTTT.

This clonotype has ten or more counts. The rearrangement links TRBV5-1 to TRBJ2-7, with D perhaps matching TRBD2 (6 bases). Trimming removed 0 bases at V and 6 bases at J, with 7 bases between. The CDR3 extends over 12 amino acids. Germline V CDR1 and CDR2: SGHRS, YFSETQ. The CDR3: CASSLDGGEQYF. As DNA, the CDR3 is TGCGCCAGCAGCTTGGACGGGGGCGAGCAGTACTTC.

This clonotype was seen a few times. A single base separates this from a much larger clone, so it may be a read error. CDR3: CASGTHEQYF. Here the CDR3 DNA reads TGTGCCAGCGGGACCCACGAGCAGTACTTC. The chain has TRBV2 and TRBJ2-7; D is possibly TRBD1 or TRBD2 (5 bases each). This CDR3 contains 10 residues. Germline V gene data show CDR1 as SNHLY and CDR2 as FYNNEI. Trimming removed 8 bases from V and 5 bases from J, with 7 bases in between. Full variable domain (outside the CDR3, taken from reference TRBV2 and TRBJ2-7): EPEVTQTPSHQVTQMGQEVILRCVPISNHLYFYWYRQILGQKVEFLVSFYNNEISEKSEIFDDQFSVERPDGSNFTLKIRSTKLEDSAMYFCASGTHEQYFGPGTRLTVT.

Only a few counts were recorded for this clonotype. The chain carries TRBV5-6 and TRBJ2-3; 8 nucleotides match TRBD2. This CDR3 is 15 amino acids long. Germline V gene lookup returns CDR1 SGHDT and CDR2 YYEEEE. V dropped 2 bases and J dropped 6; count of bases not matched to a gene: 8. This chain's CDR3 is CASSFGLAFADTQYF. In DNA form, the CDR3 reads TGTGCCAGCAGCTTCGGACTAGCCTTCGCTGATACGCAGTATTTT. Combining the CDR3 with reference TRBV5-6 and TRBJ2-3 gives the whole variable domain DAGVTQSPTHLIKTRGQQVTLRCSPKSGHDTVSWYQQALGQGPQFIFQYYEEEERQRGNFPDRFSGHQFPNYSSELNVNALLLGDSALYLCASSFGLAFADTQYFGPGTRLTVL.

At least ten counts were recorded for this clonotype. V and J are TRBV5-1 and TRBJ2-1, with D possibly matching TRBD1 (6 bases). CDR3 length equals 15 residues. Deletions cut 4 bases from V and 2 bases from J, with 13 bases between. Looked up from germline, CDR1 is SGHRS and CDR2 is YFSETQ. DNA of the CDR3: TGCGCCAGCAGCCCGACAGGAGCCCCCTACAATGAGCAGTTCTTC. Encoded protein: CASSPTGAPYNEQFF.

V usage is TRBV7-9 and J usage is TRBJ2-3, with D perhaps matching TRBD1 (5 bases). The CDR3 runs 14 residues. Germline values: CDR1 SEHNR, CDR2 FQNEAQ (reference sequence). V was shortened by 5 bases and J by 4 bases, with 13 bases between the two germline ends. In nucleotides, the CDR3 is TGTGCCAGCAGCCCCCGTTTCAGGGCAGATACGCAGTATTTT. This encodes CASSPRFRADTQYF.

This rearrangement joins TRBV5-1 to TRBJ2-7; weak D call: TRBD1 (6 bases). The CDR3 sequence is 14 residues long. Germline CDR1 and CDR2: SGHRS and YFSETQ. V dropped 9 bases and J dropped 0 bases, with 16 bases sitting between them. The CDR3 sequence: CATDRSATSYEQYF. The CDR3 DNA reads TGCGCCACCGACAGGTCTGCTACCTCCTACGAGCAGTACTTC.

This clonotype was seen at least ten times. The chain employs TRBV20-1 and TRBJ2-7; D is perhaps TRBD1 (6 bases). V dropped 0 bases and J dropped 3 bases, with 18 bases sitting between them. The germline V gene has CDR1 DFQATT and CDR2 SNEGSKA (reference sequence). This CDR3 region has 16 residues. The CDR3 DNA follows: TGCAGTGCTAGAGATCCCGAGGCAGGGGCGAACTACGAGCAGTACTTC. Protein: CSARDPEAGANYEQYF.

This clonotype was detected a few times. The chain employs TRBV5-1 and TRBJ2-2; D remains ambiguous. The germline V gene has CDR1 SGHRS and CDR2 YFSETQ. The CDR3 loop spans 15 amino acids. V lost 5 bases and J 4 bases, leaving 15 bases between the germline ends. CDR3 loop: CASSFNPAATGELFF. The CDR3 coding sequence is TGCGCCAGCAGTTTTAACCCGGCCGCCACCGGGGAGCTGTTTTTT.

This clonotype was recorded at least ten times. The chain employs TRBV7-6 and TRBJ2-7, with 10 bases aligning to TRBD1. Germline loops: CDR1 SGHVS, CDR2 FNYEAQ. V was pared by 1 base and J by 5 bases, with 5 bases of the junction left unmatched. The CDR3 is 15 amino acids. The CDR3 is CASSLVPGQGNEQYF. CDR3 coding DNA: TGTGCCAGCAGCTTAGTGCCGGGACAGGGGAACGAGCAGTACTTC.

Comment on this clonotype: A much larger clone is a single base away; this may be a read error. CDR3 sequence (DNA): TGTGCCAGCAGCTTAGCAACTAGCGGGAGGGATGAGCCGTTCTTC. Its protein product is CASSLATSGRDEPFF. This chain joins TRBV7-2 and TRBJ2-1, with 13 bases fitting TRBD2. Germline CDR1 and CDR2: SGHTA and FQGNSA. This CDR3 is 15 amino acids long.

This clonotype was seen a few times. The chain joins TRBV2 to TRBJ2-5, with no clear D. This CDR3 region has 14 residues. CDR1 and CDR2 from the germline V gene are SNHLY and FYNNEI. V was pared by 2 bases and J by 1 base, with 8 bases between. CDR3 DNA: TGTGCCAGCAGTGAATCTCGGTTCCAAGAGACCCAGTACTTC. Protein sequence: CASSESRFQETQYF.

The CDR3 spells CASSSWDREDTQYF. The CDR3 DNA sequence: TGTGCCAGCAGCTCGTGGGACAGAGAAGATACGCAGTATTTT. This rearrangement joins TRBV27 to TRBJ2-3; 7 nucleotides agree with TRBD1. Unmatched junction bases numbered 8, after V lost 6 bases and J lost 5 bases. The CDR3 extends over 14 amino acids. Germline loops: CDR1 MNHEY, CDR2 SMNVEV (reference sequence).